This entry is about one TCR beta chain. The junction and the germline gene differ at one end; a read error may be behind it. The data derive from a study of tumor-infiltrating lymphocytes in primary liver carcinoma. Study at large: Each participant had primary liver carcinoma, and surgical resection was the treatment. These patients were men and women whose ages were 30 to 69 years.

Researchers drew blood RNA from unsorted whole blood and extracted germline DNA as well. With roughly 540 ng total RNA as template and a constant-region primer, TCR beta cDNA was made. Three-round nested multiplex PCR performed with slightly modified ARM-PCR produced the TCR beta libraries. Rounds one and two of PCR, each of 10 cycles, were primed with TRBV1-TRBV30 forward primers and a C-beta reverse primer. TCRdb recomputed calls from the multiplex PCR reads with MiXCR, one row per CDR3 protein. The data hold 300,000 to 400,000 distinct CDR3 sequences, with approximately 60% observed a single time. The CDR3 has 14 amino acids. Germline assignment: CDR1 SGHAT and CDR2 FQDESV (reference sequence).

Material: peripheral blood. J is TRBJ2-5 and V is TRBV11-1; TRBD2 agrees at 8 bases. This clonotype was obtained from a man in his forties with primary liver carcinoma and hepatitis B virus infection. CDR3 protein: CASSFIAGQETQHF. The CDR3 coding sequence is TGTGCCAGTAGCTTTATAGCGGGACAAGAGACCCAACACTTC.